Presented here are 18 T cell receptor beta chains from one specimen sequenced in a study of T cells after yellow fever vaccination. TCRdb reprocessed the 5' RACE reads via MiXCR and lists one record per CDR3 protein. The table records around 320,000 distinct CDR3 sequences, approximately 4.3% of them present only once. Sequencing used PBMCs, obtained 15 days after the yellow fever booster vaccination. All receptors come from a man aged 18 to 30 who received the YFV17D yellow fever vaccine.

This clonotype was recorded many times. Here the CDR3 reads CASSQHEGGDGSEAFF. For the CDR3, the DNA is TGCGCCAGCAGCCAACATGAAGGGGGCGATGGCTCTGAAGCTTTCTTT. This chain connects TRBV4-3 to TRBJ1-1; 7 bases are a match to TRBD1. The length of the CDR3 is 16 residues. Germline V CDR1 and CDR2: LGHNA, YSLEER. With 2 bases clipped from V and 6 bases from J, the junction kept 12 bases outside the gene matches.

This clonotype was observed at least ten times. The chain joins TRBV27 to TRBJ1-5, with D possibly being TRBD1 (5 bases). Per the germline V gene, CDR1 is MNHEY and CDR2 is SMNVEV (reference sequence). Trimming cost V 3 bases and J 6 bases, with 15 bases left between them. This CDR3 has 15 amino acids. The DNA of the CDR3 is TGTGCCAGCAGTTTCGGGCAGGGAGGAGGTCAGCCCCAGCATTTT. Residues: CASSFGQGGGQPQHF.

V is TRBV6-6 and J is TRBJ1-4; D possibly corresponds to TRBD1 (6 bases). CDR3 size: 13 residues. V was trimmed by 8 bases and J by 1 base, leaving 8 bases between them. Germline lookup yields CDR1 MNHNY and CDR2 SVGAGI (reference sequence). The CDR3: CASHRETNEKLFF. CDR3 in DNA: TGTGCCAGCCACAGGGAAACTAATGAAAAACTGTTTTTT.

This clonotype was seen repeatedly, ten times or more. The chain has TRBV25-1 and TRBJ2-3, with D uncertain. CDR1 MGHDK and CDR2 SYGVNS come from the germline V gene. There are 10 residues in the CDR3. V was trimmed by 4 bases and J by 6 bases, leaving 2 bases between them. CDR3 sequence (DNA): TGTGCCAGCAGTGCCGATACGCAGTATTTT. Translation gives CASSADTQYF. Together with reference TRBV25-1 and TRBJ2-3, the CDR3 gives the full variable domain: EADIYQTPRYLVIGTGKKITLECSQTMGHDKMYWYQQDPGMELHLIHYSYGVNSTEKGDLSSESTVSRIRTEHFPLTLESARPSHTSQYLCASSADTQYFGPGTRLTVL.

The chain is built from TRBV19 and TRBJ2-5; possible D gene TRBD1, 7 bases. This CDR3 region has 12 residues. Germline loops: CDR1 LNHDA, CDR2 SQIVND (reference sequence). V gave up 10 bases and J gave up 5 bases, with 14 bases separating them. The CDR3 reads CATRGVQETQYF. In DNA, the CDR3 is TGTGCCACCAGGGGGGTCCAGGAGACCCAGTACTTC. Full variable domain (remainder filled in from reference TRBV19 and TRBJ2-5): DGGITQSPKYLFRKEGQNVTLSCEQNLNHDAMYWYRQDPGQGLRLIYYSQIVNDFQKGDIAEGYSVSREKKESFPLTVTSAQKNPTAFYLCATRGVQETQYFGPGTRLLVL.

This clonotype was seen only a few times. The chain couples TRBV7-2 to TRBJ1-1; 9 nucleotides line up with TRBD1. Germline CDR1 and CDR2: SGHTA and FQGNSA. Losses at the gene ends were 1 base for V and 10 bases for J; bases not matched to a gene: 4. The CDR3 is made up of 13 amino acids. This CDR3 is CASSLEGQGLAFF. Here the CDR3 DNA reads TGTGCCAGCAGCTTAGAGGGACAGGGATTAGCTTTCTTT. The variable domain in full, with the rest retrieved from reference TRBV7-2 and TRBJ1-1, is GAGVSQSPSNKVTEKGKDVELRCDPISGHTALYWYRQSLGQGLEFLIYFQGNSAPDKSGLPSDRFSAERTGGSVSTLTIQRTQQEDSAVYLCASSLEGQGLAFFGQGTRLTVV.

This clonotype was recorded many times. The chain combines TRBV4-3 with TRBJ2-1; D unresolved. The V end was cut by 0 bases, the J end by 0 bases, with 6 bases between. CDR1 is LGHNA and CDR2 is YSLEER in the germline V gene. This CDR3 region has 15 residues. The CDR3 spells CASSQDLSSYNEQFF. The CDR3 DNA reads as TGCGCCAGCAGCCAAGACCTGAGCTCCTACAATGAGCAGTTCTTC.

This clonotype was picked up a small number of times. The chain joins TRBV18 to TRBJ1-1, with D hard to call. From germline, CDR1 is KGHSH and CDR2 LQKENI. V lost 2 bases and J 0 bases, leaving 7 bases between the germline ends. The CDR3 loop spans 14 amino acids. The CDR3 DNA reads as TGTGCCAGCTCACCATTGGGCCTGAACACTGAAGCTTTCTTT. It is translated as CASSPLGLNTEAFF.

The sample holds a few counts of this clonotype. The chain combines TRBV19 with TRBJ1-2, with 7 bases fitting TRBD1. Looked up from germline, CDR1 is LNHDA and CDR2 is SQIVND (reference sequence). J was trimmed by 8 bases and V by 7 bases; bases with no gene match: 7. There are 12 residues in the CDR3. The CDR3: CASTGDSAGYTF. The CDR3 DNA follows: TGTGCCAGTACCGGGGACAGTGCCGGCTACACCTTC.

Many counts were recorded for this clonotype. The V call is TRBV12-3 or TRBV12-4, the J call TRBJ2-3; D is ambiguous. The CDR3 extends over 12 amino acids. Trimming stripped 6 bases from V and 2 bases from J, with 6 bases between. The CDR3 DNA is TGTGCCAGCAGCCGCACCACAGATACGCAGTATTTT. This gives the protein CASSRTTDTQYF.

This clonotype was detected many times. The chain links TRBV20-1 to TRBJ2-1; a weak D match, TRBD2 (5 bases). V was trimmed by 5 bases and J by 5 bases, leaving 22 bases between them. In germline, CDR1 is DFQATT, CDR2 SNEGSKA (reference sequence). This CDR3 contains 16 residues. CDR3 loop: CSAFPFTSRGDNEQFF. The CDR3 DNA reads as TGCAGTGCTTTCCCCTTCACTAGTCGAGGTGACAATGAGCAGTTCTTC.

This clonotype was seen many times. CDR3 amino acids: CASSPTNSPLHF. CDR3 DNA sequence: TGTGCCAGCAGCCCAACTAATTCACCCCTCCACTTT. This chain connects TRBV7-2 to TRBJ1-6, with D unclear. The germline V and J ends were trimmed by 5 bases and 6 bases, with 5 bases remaining between them. Per germline, CDR1 SGHTA and CDR2 FQGNSA. The CDR3 contains 12 residues.

This chain uses TRBV5-4 with TRBJ1-1; D may be TRBD1 (5 bases). This CDR3 spans 16 amino acids. Germline CDR1 reads SGHNT; CDR2 reads YYREEE (reference sequence). The V gene lost 2 bases and the J gene lost 1 base, with 15 bases spanning the gap. Here the CDR3 reads CASSFPPGTGNTEAFF. CDR3 bases: TGTGCCAGCAGCTTTCCCCCAGGGACCGGGAACACTGAAGCTTTCTTT.

This clonotype was seen a handful of times. The chain carries TRBV30 and TRBJ1-2; D possibly corresponds to TRBD1 (6 bases). CDR3 size: 15 residues. The V and J ends lost 3 bases and 0 bases respectively, with 14 bases between them. Per germline, CDR1 GTSNPN and CDR2 SVGIG (reference sequence). The CDR3 nucleotides read TGTGCCTGGAGCCTTAAACAGGGATCTAACTATGGCTACACCTTC. Amino acids: CAWSLKQGSNYGYTF.

This clonotype was seen repeatedly, ten times or more. The chain combines TRBV4-3 with TRBJ2-1, with 7 bases lining up with TRBD1. The ends lost 4 bases at V and 6 bases at J; junction bases unmatched: 9. The CDR3 covers 15 residues. CDR1 LGHNA and CDR2 YSLEER come from the germline V gene. In DNA form, the CDR3 reads TGCGCCAGCAGCCGGAGTCTCCGGGACAGCAATGAGCAGTTCTTC. Translated: CASSRSLRDSNEQFF.

Details on this clonotype: Since a much larger clone is just one base distant, this may be a read error. The chain joins TRBV15 to TRBJ2-5; D gene unclear. CDR3 length: 14 residues. Germline CDR1 reads LNHNV; CDR2 reads YYDKDF (reference sequence). CDR3 bases: TGTGCCACCAGCAGAGAGGATGCGCAAGAGACCCGGTACTTC. Amino acid sequence: CATSREDAQETRYF.

There are many counts of this clonotype. This chain links TRBV10-3 with TRBJ2-7; D call uncertain. Germline V gene lookup returns CDR1 ENHRY and CDR2 SYGVKD. The V end lost 5 bases, the J end lost 6 bases, and 11 bases lay between the germline ends. CDR3 length equals 12 residues. The DNA for the CDR3 is TGTGCCATCAGTTTTAACAGCCTCGAGCAGTACTTC. Translating it yields CAISFNSLEQYF.

This sequence joins TRBV6-2 or TRBV6-3 and TRBJ1-5; possible D gene TRBD1, 5 bases. V was cut by 4 bases and J by 9 bases, with 19 bases left in between. The germline V gene has CDR1 MNHEY and CDR2 SVGEGT. CDR3 length: 15 residues. CDR3 sequence (DNA): TGTGCCAGCAGTTCAAGAACCAGGGCTCATCGGCCCCAGCATTTT. The encoded protein is CASSSRTRAHRPQHF.